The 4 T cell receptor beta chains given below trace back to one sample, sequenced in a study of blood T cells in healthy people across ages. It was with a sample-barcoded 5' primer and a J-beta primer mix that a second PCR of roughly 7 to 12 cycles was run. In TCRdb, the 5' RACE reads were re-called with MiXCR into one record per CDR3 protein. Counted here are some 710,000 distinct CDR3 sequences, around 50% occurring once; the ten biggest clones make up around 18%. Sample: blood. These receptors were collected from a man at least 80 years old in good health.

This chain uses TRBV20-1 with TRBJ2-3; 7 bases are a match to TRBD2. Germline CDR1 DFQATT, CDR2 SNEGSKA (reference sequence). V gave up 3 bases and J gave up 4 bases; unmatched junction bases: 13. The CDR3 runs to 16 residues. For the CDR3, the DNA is TGCAGTGCTAGTTCTTGGCAAGCGGGGACCGCAGATACGCAGTATTTT. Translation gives CSASSWQAGTADTQYF.

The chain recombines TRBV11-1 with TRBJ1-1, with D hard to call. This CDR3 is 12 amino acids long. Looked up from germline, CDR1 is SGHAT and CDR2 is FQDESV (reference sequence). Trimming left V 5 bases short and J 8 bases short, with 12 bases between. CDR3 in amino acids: CASSPLAGEAFF. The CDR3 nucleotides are TGTGCCAGCAGCCCATTGGCGGGGGAAGCTTTCTTT.

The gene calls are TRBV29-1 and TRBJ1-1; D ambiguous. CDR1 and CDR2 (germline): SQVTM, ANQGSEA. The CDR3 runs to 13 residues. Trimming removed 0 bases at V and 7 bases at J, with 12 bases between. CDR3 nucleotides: TGCAGCGTTGAAGATCTGAGGGCTAGTGAAGCTTTCTTT. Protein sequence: CSVEDLRASEAFF.

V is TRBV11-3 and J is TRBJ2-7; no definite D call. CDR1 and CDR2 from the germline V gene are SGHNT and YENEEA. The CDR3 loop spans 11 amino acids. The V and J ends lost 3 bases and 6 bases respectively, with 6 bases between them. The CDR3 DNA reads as TGTGCCAGCAGCTTCCTGAGCGAGCAGTACTTC. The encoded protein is CASSFLSEQYF.